This T cell receptor beta chain was identified during a study of shared clonotypes between healthy human individuals. Several immunoSEQ plates received, in even portions, the genomic DNA of each subset. Clones were read by immunoSEQ multiplex PCR, and TCRdb kept only the in-frame ones, dropping some. Among about 680,000 clones listed, 92% were seen once. Study-wide findings and caveats: All-four-donor shared clonotypes had higher generation probabilities than non-shared clonotypes did.

The V and J ends lost 4 bases and 5 bases, in that order; junction bases with no gene match: 4. CDR3 length: 14 amino acids. Germline lookup yields CDR1 SGHVS and CDR2 FNYEAQ. Positive CCR7 selection of CD45RO-negative cells yielded the naive CD8 cells, and terminally differentiated effector memory CD45RA+ cells were excluded. Details on this clone: Its target is not known.

This receptor was obtained from a man in his thirties or forties in good health. The chain uses TRBV7-6 and TRBJ2-3, with TRBD2 matching 9 bases. Material: naive CD8+ T cells sorted from blood. CDR3 in amino acids: CASSSGLAGDTQYF. In DNA form, the CDR3 reads TGTGCCAGCAGCTCGGGACTAGCTGGAGATACGCAGTATTTT.